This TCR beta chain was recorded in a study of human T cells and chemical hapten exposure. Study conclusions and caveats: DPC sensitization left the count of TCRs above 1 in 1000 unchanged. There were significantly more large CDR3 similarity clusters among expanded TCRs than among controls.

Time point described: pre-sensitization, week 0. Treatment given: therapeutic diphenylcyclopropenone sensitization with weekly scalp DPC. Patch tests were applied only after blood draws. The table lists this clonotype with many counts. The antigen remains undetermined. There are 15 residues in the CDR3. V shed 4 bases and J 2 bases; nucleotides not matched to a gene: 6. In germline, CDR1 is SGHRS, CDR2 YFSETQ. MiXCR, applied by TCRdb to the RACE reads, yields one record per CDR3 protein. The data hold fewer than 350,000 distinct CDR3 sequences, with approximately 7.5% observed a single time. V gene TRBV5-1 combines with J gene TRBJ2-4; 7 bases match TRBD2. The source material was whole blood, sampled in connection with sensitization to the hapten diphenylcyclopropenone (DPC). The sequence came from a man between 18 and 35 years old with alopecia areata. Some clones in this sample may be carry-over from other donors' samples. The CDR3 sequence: CASSPEAGPKNIQYF. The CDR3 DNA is TGCGCCAGCAGCCCTGAAGCGGGACCCAAAAACATTCAGTACTTC.